The 27 T cell receptor beta chains given below trace back to one sample, sequenced in a study of T cell repertoires in cytomegalovirus infection. Antigen specificity for these receptors is unknown. Via MiXCR, TCRdb re-called the reads, giving one row per CDR3 protein. The sample lists 90,000 to 110,000 distinct CDR3 sequences, about 30% occurring once. Specimen: CD8+ T cells from cultured PBMCs, collected from culture after CMV antigen stimulation. These receptors all stem from a human donor in good health (CMV status not recorded). Some clones in this sample may be carry-over from other donors' samples.

The V and J genes are TRBV7-9 and TRBJ1-2; a weak D match, TRBD1 (5 bases). Trimming took off 5 bases at V and 6 bases at J, with 22 bases between the two ends. This CDR3 is built from 16 residues. In germline, CDR1 is SEHNR, CDR2 FQNEAQ (reference sequence). CDR3 region: CASSTDTRGNLDGYTF. The CDR3, as DNA: TGTGCCAGCAGCACGGACACTCGAGGCAACCTTGATGGCTACACCTTC.

Only one count was recorded for this clonotype. The chain couples TRBV6-5 to TRBJ1-2; D not certain. CDR3 length equals 13 residues. CDR1 MNHEY and CDR2 SVGAGI come from the germline V gene. V dropped 2 bases and J dropped 4 bases, with 8 bases sitting between them. The CDR3 loop is CASSYVAPYGYTF. In DNA, the CDR3 is TGTGCCAGCAGTTACGTGGCTCCCTATGGCTACACCTTC.

This clonotype was found many times. This chain uses TRBV7-2 with TRBJ1-1; D call uncertain. The V end was cut by 5 bases, the J end by 2 bases, with 12 bases between. The CDR3 totals 14 residues. Looked up from germline, CDR1 is SGHTA and CDR2 is FQGNSA. As DNA, the CDR3 is TGTGCCAGCAGCGTGAGATTGGGAAACACTGAAGCTTTCTTT. This codes for CASSVRLGNTEAFF. The entire variable domain, with the rest obtained from reference TRBV7-2 and TRBJ1-1, is as follows: GAGVSQSPSNKVTEKGKDVELRCDPISGHTALYWYRQSLGQGLEFLIYFQGNSAPDKSGLPSDRFSAERTGGSVSTLTIQRTQQEDSAVYLCASSVRLGNTEAFFGQGTRLTVV.

This chain links TRBV6-5 with TRBJ1-4; 10 bases line up with TRBD1. With V trimmed by 6 bases and J by 7 bases, 11 bases remained unmatched. The CDR3 contains 16 residues. Per the germline V gene, CDR1 is MNHEY and CDR2 is SVGAGI. In DNA form, the CDR3 reads TGTGCCAGCAGGGAAGAGACCGGGACAGGGGTTGAAAAACTGTTTTTT. Protein sequence: CASREETGTGVEKLFF.

This chain joins TRBV12-3 or TRBV12-4 and TRBJ2-1, with D maybe TRBD2 (6 bases). This CDR3 is 15 amino acids long. Trimming removed 6 bases at V and 7 bases at J, with 19 bases between. The CDR3 sequence: CASSSRLGGNNEQFF. CDR3 coding DNA: TGTGCCAGCAGCTCCCGGTTGGGGGGAAATAATGAGCAGTTCTTC.

The chain employs TRBV5-6 and TRBJ1-3, with TRBD1 identical over 8 bases. Germline lookup yields CDR1 SGHDT and CDR2 YYEEEE. The trim removed 2 bases at V and 3 bases at J, leaving 13 bases unmatched. This CDR3 spans 18 amino acids. The CDR3 bases are TGTGCCAGCAGCTTAGGAGCCGGACAGGGAAGACTTGGAAACACCATATATTTT. This gives the protein CASSLGAGQGRLGNTIYF.

The sample holds a few counts of this clonotype. J is TRBJ2-7 and V is TRBV10-2; 7 nucleotides match TRBD1. The CDR3 length is 13 residues. Germline lookup yields CDR1 WSHSY and CDR2 SAAADI. The V gene end was trimmed by 4 bases and the J gene end by 2 bases; junction bases not matched to a gene: 2. In nucleotides, the CDR3 is TGCGCCAGCAGTGGTGGACAGGCCTACGAGCAGTACTTC. Translating gives CASSGGQAYEQYF.

This clonotype was seen at least ten times. The gene calls are TRBV7-9 and TRBJ2-7; the D gene is possibly TRBD1 (5 bases). This CDR3 contains 15 residues. The V gene's germline CDR1 is SEHNR and CDR2 FQNEAQ (reference sequence). V gave up 1 base and J gave up 2 bases, with 12 bases separating them. CDR3 protein: CASSLGPGKAYEQYF. The CDR3 bases are TGTGCCAGCAGCTTAGGTCCAGGGAAAGCCTACGAGCAGTACTTC.

This rearrangement joins TRBV27 to TRBJ2-1; no clear D gene. The CDR3 runs to 15 residues. The V end lost 0 bases, the J end lost 6 bases, and 12 bases lay between the germline ends. The germline V gene encodes CDR1 MNHEY and CDR2 SMNVEV (reference sequence). CDR3 nucleotide sequence: TGTGCCAGCAGTTTATCGGCAAACCCTCGCAATGAGCAGTTCTTC. Encoded protein: CASSLSANPRNEQFF.

This chain joins TRBV28 and TRBJ2-2, with D hard to call. V shed 2 bases and J shed 0 bases, with 4 bases lying between them. The CDR3 extends over 14 amino acids. CDR1 and CDR2 from the germline V gene are MDHEN and SYDVKM. The CDR3 region is CASSLRANTGELFF. CDR3 in DNA: TGTGCCAGCAGTTTACGTGCGAACACCGGGGAGCTGTTTTTT.

This clonotype was seen ten or more times. The chain combines TRBV19 with TRBJ2-2, with TRBD2 as a possible D gene (6 bases). This CDR3 has 16 amino acids. Germline V gene lookup returns CDR1 LNHDA and CDR2 SQIVND (reference sequence). V lost 0 bases to trimming and J lost 4 bases, with 12 bases between them. The DNA for the CDR3 is TGTGCCAGTAGTATAGACTTGGGGGGAACCACCGGGGAGCTGTTTTTT. This gives the protein CASSIDLGGTTGELFF.

V usage is TRBV24-1 and J usage is TRBJ2-7, with D possibly being TRBD1 (6 bases). Germline loops: CDR1 KGHDR, CDR2 SFDVKD. This CDR3 comprises 15 residues. Trimming cost V 5 bases and J 3 bases, with 16 bases left between them. CDR3 protein: CATSGVPGEVYEQYF. The CDR3 DNA is TGTGCCACCAGTGGAGTTCCAGGGGAAGTCTACGAGCAGTACTTC.

The chain carries TRBV6-6 and TRBJ2-3, with 11 bases identical to TRBD2. The V and J ends lost 5 bases and 4 bases, in that order; junction bases with no gene match: 8. The CDR3 runs to 16 residues. Germline V gene lookup returns CDR1 MNHNY and CDR2 SVGAGI (reference sequence). This CDR3 is CASSPFSGGGADTQYF. CDR3 bases: TGTGCCAGCAGTCCCTTTAGCGGGGGGGGGGCAGATACGCAGTATTTT.

The chain is built from TRBV18 and TRBJ1-3; possible D gene TRBD1, 6 bases. This CDR3 is built from 14 residues. Germline V lookup: CDR1 KGHSH, CDR2 LQKENI. The V and J ends lost 3 bases and 0 bases respectively, with 6 bases between them. CDR3 sequence (DNA): TGTGCCAGCTCACCGGACAGCTCTGGAAACACCATATATTTT. Residues: CASSPDSSGNTIYF.

This clonotype has a count of ten or more. CDR3 protein: CASSLQGGDREETQYF. For the CDR3, the DNA is TGTGCCAGCAGCTTACAAGGCGGGGACAGGGAAGAGACCCAGTACTTC. The chain employs TRBV7-7 and TRBJ2-5; 9 nucleotides align to TRBD1. The germline CDR1 and CDR2 sequences are SSHAT and FNYEAQ (reference sequence). V gave up 2 bases and J gave up 3 bases; unmatched junction bases: 7. The CDR3 is 16 amino acids.

This clonotype occurred a few times. The genes are TRBV12-3 or TRBV12-4 and TRBJ2-5; 8 bases match TRBD1. The V segment lost 4 bases and the J segment 5 bases; nucleotides outside the gene matches: 9. CDR3 length: 15 residues. The CDR3 reads CASSSSTGETETQYF. DNA of the CDR3: TGTGCCAGCAGTTCGTCGACAGGGGAAACGGAGACCCAGTACTTC.

This clonotype was observed a handful of times. This sequence joins TRBV29-1 and TRBJ2-7, with TRBD2 matching over 16 bases. The germline V gene encodes CDR1 SQVTM and CDR2 ANQGSEA. The CDR3 consists of 16 residues. Unmatched junction bases numbered 2, after V lost 3 bases and J lost 0 bases. The CDR3 reads CSVEGLAGGFSYEQYF. DNA for the CDR3: TGCAGCGTTGAGGGACTAGCGGGGGGGTTCTCCTACGAGCAGTACTTC.

The V gene is TRBV27, the J gene TRBJ1-2, with 9 bases lining up with TRBD1. V was pared by 2 bases and J by 1 base, with 11 bases of the junction left unmatched. CDR1 is MNHEY, CDR2 SMNVEV, per germline (reference sequence). CDR3 length equals 18 residues. The CDR3 loop reads CASSLVGTGQVVNYGYTF. CDR3 nucleotide sequence: TGTGCCAGCAGTTTAGTGGGGACAGGGCAGGTCGTTAACTATGGCTACACCTTC.

The chain recombines TRBV19 with TRBJ1-1, with D possibly matching TRBD1 (5 bases). CDR1 LNHDA and CDR2 SQIVND come from the germline V gene (reference sequence). Trimming took off 3 bases at V and 0 bases at J, with 8 bases between the two ends. This CDR3 has 14 residues. This CDR3 reads CASSITGMNTEAFF. The CDR3 DNA is TGTGCCAGTAGTATCACAGGTATGAACACTGAAGCTTTCTTT.

This clonotype was observed a few times. The V call is TRBV6-5, the J call TRBJ1-1, with D maybe TRBD1 (6 bases). This CDR3 has 13 amino acids. The V and J ends lost 2 bases and 4 bases respectively, with 8 bases between them. Per germline, CDR1 MNHEY and CDR2 SVGAGI. CDR3 bases: TGTGCCAGCAGTTACAACAGGGCCACTGAAGCTTTCTTT. It codes for CASSYNRATEAFF.

The sample holds one count of this clonotype. This rearrangement joins TRBV6-2 or TRBV6-3 to TRBJ1-1; 7 bases are shared with TRBD1. V lost 5 bases to trimming and J lost 10 bases; unmatched junction nucleotides: 25. The CDR3 covers 18 residues. Per the germline V gene, CDR1 is MNHEY and CDR2 is SVGEGT. The CDR3 here is CASSSLGTAEPLMFGAFF. The CDR3 DNA follows: TGTGCCAGCAGTAGCCTCGGGACAGCTGAACCGCTGATGTTCGGAGCTTTCTTT.

This clonotype was counted only a few times. This chain connects TRBV2 to TRBJ2-1; 10 bases fit TRBD1. The V gene's germline CDR1 is SNHLY and CDR2 FYNNEI. This CDR3 region has 17 residues. Trimming at V came to 6 bases and at J to 4 bases, leaving 12 bases not matched to a gene. The CDR3 region is CASRERTGGGGYNEQFF. CDR3 nucleotides: TGTGCCAGCAGGGAACGGACAGGGGGTGGGGGGTACAATGAGCAGTTCTTC.

This clonotype has only a few counts. The chain couples TRBV11-2 to TRBJ1-1; 8 nucleotides agree with TRBD1. CDR3 length equals 13 residues. In germline, CDR1 is SGHAT, CDR2 FQNNGV. With V trimmed by 5 bases and J by 4 bases, 3 bases remained unmatched. For the CDR3, the DNA is TGTGCCAGCAGCCATGGGACAGGCACTGAAGCTTTCTTT. This sequence encodes CASSHGTGTEAFF.

This clonotype appeared a few times. The V call is TRBV7-9, the J call TRBJ2-7; D might be TRBD2 (6 bases). The CDR3 has 13 amino acids. Trimming removed 4 bases at V and 2 bases at J, with 9 bases between. Germline V gene lookup returns CDR1 SEHNR and CDR2 FQNEAQ (reference sequence). The CDR3 bases are TGTGCCAGCAGCTACGGGGGTCCCTACGAGCAGTACTTC. As protein: CASSYGGPYEQYF.

This clonotype was found a few times. The chain has TRBV6-6 and TRBJ2-5; 7 nucleotides agree with TRBD1. Germline V lookup: CDR1 MNHNY, CDR2 SVGAGI (reference sequence). After removal of 5 bases from V and 5 bases from J, the junction contained 11 bases not matched to a gene. The CDR3 has 15 residues. The CDR3 here is CASSAQDRVVETQYF. CDR3 bases: TGTGCCAGCAGTGCGCAAGACAGGGTTGTCGAGACCCAGTACTTC.

This clonotype was seen many times. This chain connects TRBV12-3 or TRBV12-4 to TRBJ1-1; 7 bases line up with TRBD1. The CDR3 covers 14 residues. The trim removed 8 bases at V and 3 bases at J, leaving 9 bases unmatched. The CDR3 nucleotides read TGTGCCAGCGTTAACAGGGGCGGGTACACTGAAGCTTTCTTT. Its protein product is CASVNRGGYTEAFF.

This clonotype was seen a handful of times. V and J are TRBV2 and TRBJ2-7; D is uncertain. The CDR3 has 14 amino acids. CDR1 SNHLY and CDR2 FYNNEI come from the germline V gene. The ends were cut back, 2 bases at V and 2 bases at J, with 10 bases in the middle. The CDR3, as DNA: TGTGCCAGCAGTGAATGGGTGGGGACCTACGAGCAGTACTTC. It yields the protein CASSEWVGTYEQYF.